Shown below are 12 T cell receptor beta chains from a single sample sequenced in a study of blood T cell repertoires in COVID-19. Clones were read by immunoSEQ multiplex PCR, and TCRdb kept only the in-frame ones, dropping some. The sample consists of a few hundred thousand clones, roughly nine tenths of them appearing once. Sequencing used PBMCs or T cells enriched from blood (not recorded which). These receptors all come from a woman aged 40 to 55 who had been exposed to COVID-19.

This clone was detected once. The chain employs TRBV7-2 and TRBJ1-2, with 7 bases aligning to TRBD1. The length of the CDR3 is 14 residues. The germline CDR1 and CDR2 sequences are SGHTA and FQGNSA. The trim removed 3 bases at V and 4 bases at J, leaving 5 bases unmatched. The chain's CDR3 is CASSFLGTAYGYTF. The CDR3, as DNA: TGTGCCAGCAGCTTCCTGGGGACAGCCTATGGCTACACCTTC.

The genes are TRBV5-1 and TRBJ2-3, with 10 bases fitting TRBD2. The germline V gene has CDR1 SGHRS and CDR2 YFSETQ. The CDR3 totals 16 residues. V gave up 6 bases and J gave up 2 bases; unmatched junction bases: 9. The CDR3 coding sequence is TGCGCCAGCACCGGGTGGACTAGCGGTTTCACAGATACGCAGTATTTT. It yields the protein CASTGWTSGFTDTQYF.

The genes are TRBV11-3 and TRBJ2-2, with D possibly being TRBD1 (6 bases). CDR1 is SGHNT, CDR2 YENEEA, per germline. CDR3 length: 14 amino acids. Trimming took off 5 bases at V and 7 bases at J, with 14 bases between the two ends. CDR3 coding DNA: TGTGCCAGCAGCCCCCCAGGGGCGGTCGGGGAGCTGTTTTTT. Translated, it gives CASSPPGAVGELFF.

In nucleotides, the CDR3 is TGTGCCAGCCGACAGTATAATTCACCCCTCCACTTT. It specifies CASRQYNSPLHF. The rearrangement links TRBV12-3 or TRBV12-4 to TRBJ1-6; D is possibly TRBD1 (5 bases). This CDR3 region has 12 residues. Trimming left V 8 bases short and J 4 bases short, with 6 bases between.

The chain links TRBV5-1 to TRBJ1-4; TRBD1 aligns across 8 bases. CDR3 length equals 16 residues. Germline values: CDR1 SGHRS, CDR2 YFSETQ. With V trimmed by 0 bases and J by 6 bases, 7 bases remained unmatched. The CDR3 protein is CASSLGLTGGDEKLFF. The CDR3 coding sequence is TGCGCCAGCAGCTTGGGCCTTACAGGGGGAGATGAAAAACTGTTTTTT.

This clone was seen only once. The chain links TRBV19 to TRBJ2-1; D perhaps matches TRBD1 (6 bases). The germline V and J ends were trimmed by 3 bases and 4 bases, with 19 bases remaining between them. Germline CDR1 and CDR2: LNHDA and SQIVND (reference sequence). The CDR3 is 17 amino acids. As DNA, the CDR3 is TGTGCCAGTAGTATCCCCCGCCAGGGGAAGATATACAATGAGCAGTTCTTC. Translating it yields CASSIPRQGKIYNEQFF.

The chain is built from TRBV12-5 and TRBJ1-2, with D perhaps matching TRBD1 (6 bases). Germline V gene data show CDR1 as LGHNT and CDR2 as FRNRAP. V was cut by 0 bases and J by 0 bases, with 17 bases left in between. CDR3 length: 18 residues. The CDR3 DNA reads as TGTGCTAGTGGTTTGGTACTACGACGGAACAGGGCTAACTATGGCTACACCTTC. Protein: CASGLVLRRNRANYGYTF.

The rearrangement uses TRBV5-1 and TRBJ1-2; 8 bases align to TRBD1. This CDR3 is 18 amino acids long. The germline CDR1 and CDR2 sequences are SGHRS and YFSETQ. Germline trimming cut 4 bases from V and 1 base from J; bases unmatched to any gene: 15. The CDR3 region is CASSGEQQGDRYNYGYTF. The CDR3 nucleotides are TGCGCCAGCAGCGGAGAGCAACAGGGGGACAGGTATAACTATGGCTACACCTTC.

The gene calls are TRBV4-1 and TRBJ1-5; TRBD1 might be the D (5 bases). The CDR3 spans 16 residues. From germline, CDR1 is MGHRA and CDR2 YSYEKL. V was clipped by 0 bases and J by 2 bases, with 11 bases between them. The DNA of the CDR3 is TGCGCCAGCAGCCAAGATCGTAGGGGCTGCAATCAGCCCCAGCATTTT. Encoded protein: CASSQDRRGCNQPQHF.

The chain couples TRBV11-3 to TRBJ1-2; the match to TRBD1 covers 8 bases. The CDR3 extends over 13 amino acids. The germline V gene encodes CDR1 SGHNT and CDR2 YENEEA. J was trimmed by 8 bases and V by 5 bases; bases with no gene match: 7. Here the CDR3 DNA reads TGTGCCAGCAGCCCTGGACAGGGAAGAGGCTACACCTTC. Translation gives CASSPGQGRGYTF. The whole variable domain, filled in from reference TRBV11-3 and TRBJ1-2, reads EAGVVQSPRYKIIEKKQPVAFWCNPISGHNTLYWYLQNLGQGPELLIRYENEEAVDDSQLPKDRFSAERLKGVDSTLKIQPAELGDSAVYLCASSPGQGRGYTFGSGTRLTVV.

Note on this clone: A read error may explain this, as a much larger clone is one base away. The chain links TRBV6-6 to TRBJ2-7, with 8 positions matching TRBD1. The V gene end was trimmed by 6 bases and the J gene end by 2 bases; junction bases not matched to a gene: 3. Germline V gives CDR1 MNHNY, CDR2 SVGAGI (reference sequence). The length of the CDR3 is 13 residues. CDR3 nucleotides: TGTGCCAGCAGCCTGACAGGGGCCTACGAGCAGTACTTC. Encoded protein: CASSLTGAYEQYF.

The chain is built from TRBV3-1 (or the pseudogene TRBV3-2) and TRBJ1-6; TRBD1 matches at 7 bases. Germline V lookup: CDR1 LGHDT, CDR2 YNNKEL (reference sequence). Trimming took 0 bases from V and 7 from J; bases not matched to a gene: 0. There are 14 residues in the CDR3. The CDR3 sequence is CASSQEGGNSPLHF. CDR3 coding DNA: TGTGCCAGCAGCCAAGAAGGGGGCAATTCACCCCTCCACTTT.